This passage covers 11 T cell receptor beta chains from one sample sequenced in a study of blood T cell repertoires in COVID-19. Using immunoSEQ multiplex PCR, the repertoire was profiled, and TCRdb retains in-frame clones only, with some absent. The table shows 250,000 to 300,000 clones, with about four fifths occurring only once. What was sequenced was PBMCs or T cells enriched from blood (not recorded which). The receptor source for this set is a man aged 35-49 years who had been exposed to COVID-19.

The V call is TRBV5-5, the J call TRBJ2-2, with 10 nucleotides matching TRBD2. The CDR3 length is 15 residues. Germline V gives CDR1 SGHKS, CDR2 YYEKEE (reference sequence). Losses at the gene ends were 5 bases for V and 6 bases for J; bases not matched to a gene: 7. The CDR3 sequence: CASRPFGTSAGELFF. The CDR3 DNA reads TGTGCCAGCAGACCTTTCGGGACTAGCGCCGGGGAGCTGTTTTTT. The complete variable domain, with remaining parts taken from reference TRBV5-5 and TRBJ2-2, reads DAGVTQSPTHLIKTRGQQVTLRCSPISGHKSVSWYQQVLGQGPQFIFQYYEKEERGRGNFPDRFSARQFPNYSSELNVNALLLGDSALYLCASRPFGTSAGELFFGEGSRLTVL.

This chain uses TRBV2 with TRBJ2-5; 13 bases are a match to TRBD2. The V gene end was trimmed by 6 bases and the J gene end by 5 bases; junction bases not matched to a gene: 6. CDR1 is SNHLY, CDR2 FYNNEI, per germline. The CDR3 length is 15 residues. CDR3 sequence (DNA): TGTGCCAGCAGCGGGACTAGCGGGACCCGTGAGACCCAGTACTTC. Amino acid sequence: CASSGTSGTRETQYF.

V and J are TRBV19 and TRBJ2-3; TRBD1 is a possible D gene (5 bases). This CDR3 is built from 15 residues. Per germline, CDR1 LNHDA and CDR2 SQIVND (reference sequence). The V and J ends lost 5 bases and 7 bases respectively, with 19 bases between them. As DNA, the CDR3 is TGTGCCAGTAGTCAGACAGCCGGACAAGCTAATACGCAGTATTTT. This encodes CASSQTAGQANTQYF.

The chain links TRBV7-3 to TRBJ2-2; tentative D call: TRBD1 (6 bases). V was clipped by 7 bases and J by 6 bases, with 18 bases between them. The CDR3 runs 15 residues. Germline CDR1 and CDR2: SGHTA and FQGTGA. CDR3 DNA sequence: TGTGCCAGCACCCTGGGGCCCTCAGGGGCCGGGGAGCTGTTTTTT. Translated, it gives CASTLGPSGAGELFF.

This chain uses TRBV12-3 or TRBV12-4 with TRBJ1-2; 8 bases line up with TRBD1. The CDR3 consists of 12 residues. V trimming: 6 bases; J trimming: 7 bases; junction bases outside the gene matches: 4. CDR3 loop: CASRRDRSGYTF. In nucleotides, the CDR3 is TGTGCCAGCAGGAGGGACAGGTCTGGCTACACCTTC.

The J gene is TRBJ2-3, the V gene TRBV30; no clear D gene. Germline V lookup: CDR1 GTSNPN, CDR2 SVGIG (reference sequence). The CDR3 is made up of 14 amino acids. Deletions cut 5 bases from V and 0 bases from J, with 12 bases between. The chain's CDR3 is CAWGPGGSTDTQYF. Here the CDR3 DNA reads TGTGCCTGGGGGCCCGGTGGGAGCACAGATACGCAGTATTTT.

This clone was seen only once. The chain is built from TRBV5-1 and TRBJ1-5; D may be TRBD1 (5 bases). In germline, CDR1 is SGHRS, CDR2 YFSETQ. V lost 5 bases to trimming and J lost 3 bases, with 12 bases between them. The length of the CDR3 is 14 residues. CDR3 bases: TGCGCCAGCAGATCAGGGTTTGACAATCAGCCCCAGCATTTT. It encodes CASRSGFDNQPQHF.

This clone was detected once. J is TRBJ2-1 and V is TRBV28, with a possible D match to TRBD2 (6 bases). The CDR3 contains 16 residues. V lost 3 bases, J lost 10 bases, and 22 bases lay in between. Germline CDR1 reads MDHEN; CDR2 reads SYDVKM. As DNA, the CDR3 is TGTGCCAGCAGTTTTCGGGAGCTCAGCTACCACGGGGAGCAGTTCTTC. Protein product: CASSFRELSYHGEQFF. The full variable domain, with the rest looked up from reference TRBV28 and TRBJ2-1, is DVKVTQSSRYLVKRTGEKVFLECVQDMDHENMFWYRQDPGLGLRLIYFSYDVKMKEKGDIPEGYSVSREKKERFSLILESASTNQTSMYLCASSFRELSYHGEQFFGPGTRLTVL.

This clone was counted many times. The V and J genes are TRBV4-2 and TRBJ2-5, with a tentative D call TRBD2 (6 bases). The CDR3 length is 15 residues. With 1 base removed from V and 5 bases from J, the gap between germline ends came to 14 bases. The V gene's germline CDR1 is LGHNA and CDR2 YNFKEQ. Written as DNA, the CDR3 is TGTGCCAGCAGCCAAGCTACGGGAGTGGCGGAGACCCAGTACTTC. Translating it yields CASSQATGVAETQYF.

The chain employs TRBV11-3 and TRBJ2-5; perhaps TRBD2 as D (6 bases). Trimming left V 2 bases short and J 5 bases short, with 12 bases between. Germline V gene sequence: CDR1 SGHNT, CDR2 YENEEA. The CDR3 extends over 14 amino acids. The CDR3 spells CASSLTTSSETQYF. Written as DNA, the CDR3 is TGTGCCAGCAGCTTAACAACTAGCTCGGAGACCCAGTACTTC.

The J gene is TRBJ2-1, the V gene TRBV7-9; tentatively, D is TRBD1 (5 bases). The germline CDR1 and CDR2 sequences are SEHNR and FQNEAQ (reference sequence). This CDR3 spans 14 amino acids. V lost 5 bases, J lost 5 bases, and 13 bases lay in between. The CDR3 spells CASSLVIGDNEQFF. For the CDR3, the DNA is TGTGCCAGCAGCCTAGTCATAGGGGACAATGAGCAGTTCTTC.